The 20 T cell receptor beta chains below come from one sample, sequenced in a study of CD8 T cells in Susac syndrome (dated by TCRdb to 2018 to 2020). The method was the immunoSEQ multiplex PCR assay. RNA was extracted using the RNeasy kit, and roughly 0.5 to 1 ug of the RNA was reverse transcribed with random hexamers. The public reads were reprocessed in TCRdb via fastp at Q25 and MiXCR, keeping in-frame beta chains. Entries are consolidated by CDR3 protein sequence, retaining the most common genes and DNA. This sample has about 140,000 distinct CDR3 sequences in its table, and approximately 95% of those were observed once. Of the sample, more than 0.11% falls within the top ten clones. Sequencing used CD4+ T cells from PBMCs. The source is a human donor with Susac syndrome.

The chain is built from TRBV15 and TRBJ2-1; 8 bases line up with TRBD2. The germline gives CDR1 LNHNV, CDR2 YYDKDF (reference sequence). V dropped 0 bases and J dropped 6; count of bases not matched to a gene: 7. CDR3 length equals 16 residues. The CDR3 DNA reads as TGTGCCACCAGCAGAGAGGGACTAGTCGGACCCAATGAGCAGTTCTTC. Translation gives CATSREGLVGPNEQFF. Full variable domain (missing parts from reference TRBV15 and TRBJ2-1): DAMVIQNPRYQVTQFGKPVTLSCSQTLNHNVMYWYQQKSSQAPKLLFHYYDKDFNNEADTPDNFQSRRPNTSFCFLDIRSPGLGDTAMYLCATSREGLVGPNEQFFGPGTRLTVL.

This chain uses TRBV9 with TRBJ2-5; 8 bases fit TRBD2. The ends lost 0 bases at V and 3 bases at J; junction bases unmatched: 10. Looked up from germline, CDR1 is SGDLS and CDR2 is YYNGEE. The CDR3 runs to 17 residues. The CDR3 DNA reads TGTGCCAGCAGCGTAGGAGGAAATAGCGGGACCGAAGAGACCCAGTACTTC. Its protein product is CASSVGGNSGTEETQYF.

The chain joins TRBV29-1 to TRBJ2-1; 10 bases match TRBD1. The CDR3 covers 13 residues. CDR1 SQVTM and CDR2 ANQGSEA come from the germline V gene. After removal of 4 bases from V and 3 bases from J, the junction contained 0 bases not matched to a gene. CDR3 region: CSVGTGGYNEQFF. CDR3 bases: TGCAGCGTTGGGACAGGGGGCTACAATGAGCAGTTCTTC.

The chain carries TRBV20-1 and TRBJ2-7, with 10 bases aligning to TRBD2. V shed 3 bases, J shed 0 bases, and the junction held 5 bases outside the gene matches. The CDR3 covers 15 residues. Germline CDR1 DFQATT, CDR2 SNEGSKA (reference sequence). DNA of the CDR3: TGCAGTGCTAGCCCGGCTAGCGGGAGCTCCTACGAGCAGTACTTC. This translates into CSASPASGSSYEQYF.

This clonotype came up a few times. This chain links TRBV7-3 with TRBJ2-5; 8 positions match TRBD2. V lost 1 base and J lost 5; bases outside the gene matches: 9. This CDR3 has 16 amino acids. Germline V gene sequence: CDR1 SGHTA, CDR2 FQGTGA. CDR3 loop: CASSLNPPGGGETQYF. The CDR3 nucleotides read TGTGCCAGCAGCTTAAACCCTCCGGGAGGGGGGGAGACCCAGTACTTC.

The chain combines TRBV5-1 with TRBJ1-6; a possible D gene is TRBD1 (6 bases). CDR1 and CDR2 (germline): SGHRS, YFSETQ. The CDR3 length is 15 residues. V dropped 0 bases and J dropped 7 bases, with 11 bases sitting between them. DNA for the CDR3: TGCGCCAGCAGCTTGGGGTCAGGGGAGAATTCACCCCTCCACTTT. As protein: CASSLGSGENSPLHF.

CDR3 in DNA: TGTGCCAGCAGCGTAGGGTTAGAGGCAGATACGCAGTATTTT. It translates to CASSVGLEADTQYF. The chain employs TRBV9 and TRBJ2-3; D is ambiguous. The CDR3 is 14 residues long. The V gene lost 0 bases and the J gene lost 4 bases, with 9 bases spanning the gap. Germline CDR1 reads SGDLS; CDR2 reads YYNGEE.

The chain uses TRBV6-2 or TRBV6-3 and TRBJ1-2, with D unclear. CDR3 length: 11 residues. Germline V lookup: CDR1 MNHEY, CDR2 SVGEGT. V lost 5 bases, J lost 6 bases, and 7 bases lay in between. CDR3 protein: CASSGSHGYTF. DNA for the CDR3: TGTGCCAGCAGTGGTTCGCATGGCTACACCTTC.

A few counts support this clonotype. V usage is TRBV5-1 and J usage is TRBJ2-3; possibly TRBD1 for D (6 bases). The ends were cut back, 4 bases at V and 0 bases at J, with 12 bases in the middle. Germline V lookup: CDR1 SGHRS, CDR2 YFSETQ. This CDR3 contains 15 residues. The DNA for the CDR3 is TGCGCCAGCAGCCCTAGGACAGCTAGCACAGATACGCAGTATTTT. Translated: CASSPRTASTDTQYF.

This sequence joins TRBV30 and TRBJ2-5; D gene ambiguous. The CDR3 totals 13 residues. V was cut by 0 bases and J by 2 bases, with 7 bases left in between. Looked up from germline, CDR1 is GTSNPN and CDR2 is SVGIG (reference sequence). CDR3 sequence reads: CAWSVDLQETQYF. For the CDR3, the DNA is TGTGCCTGGAGTGTAGACTTGCAAGAGACCCAGTACTTC.

V is TRBV27 and J is TRBJ2-1, with TRBD1 matching over 9 bases. Unmatched junction bases numbered 8, after V lost 4 bases and J lost 7 bases. This CDR3 is 15 amino acids long. Germline values: CDR1 MNHEY, CDR2 SMNVEV (reference sequence). The CDR3 loop is CASSSDRGIRNEQFF. The CDR3 DNA is TGTGCCAGCAGTTCGGACAGGGGAATACGTAATGAGCAGTTCTTC.

This clonotype was recorded a few times. This chain links TRBV12-3 or TRBV12-4 with TRBJ2-5; no reliable D call. V dropped 3 bases and J dropped 0 bases, with 5 bases sitting between them. The CDR3 runs 13 residues. CDR3 loop: CASSFRHQETQYF. The CDR3 DNA follows: TGTGCCAGCAGTTTTAGACACCAAGAGACCCAGTACTTC.

This chain uses TRBV15 with TRBJ2-1; D is possibly TRBD2 (6 bases). From germline, CDR1 is LNHNV and CDR2 YYDKDF (reference sequence). Deletions cut 0 bases from V and 2 bases from J, with 8 bases between. This CDR3 spans 15 amino acids. The CDR3 nucleotides are TGTGCCACCAGCAGAGAAGGGGAGGCCTACAATGAGCAGTTCTTC. It encodes CATSREGEAYNEQFF.

V gene TRBV5-1 combines with J gene TRBJ1-1; D is undetermined. CDR3 size: 13 residues. V gave up 2 bases and J gave up 6 bases, with 11 bases separating them. The V gene's germline CDR1 is SGHRS and CDR2 YFSETQ. The chain's CDR3 is CASSFMGSSEAFF. CDR3 bases: TGCGCCAGCAGCTTCATGGGCAGCTCTGAAGCTTTCTTT. Variable domain in full (rest from reference TRBV5-1 and TRBJ1-1): KAGVTQTPRYLIKTRGQQVTLSCSPISGHRSVSWYQQTPGQGLQFLFEYFSETQRNKGNFPGRFSGRQFSNSRSEMNVSTLELGDSALYLCASSFMGSSEAFFGQGTRLTVV.

The chain is built from TRBV29-1 and TRBJ1-5; D is uncertain. This CDR3 spans 14 amino acids. Deletions cut 4 bases from V and 4 bases from J, with 14 bases between. CDR1 and CDR2 (germline): SQVTM, ANQGSEA. The CDR3 reads CSVVSPGKNQPQHF. The CDR3 nucleotides read TGCAGCGTTGTTTCGCCAGGAAAAAATCAGCCCCAGCATTTT.

This clonotype was seen just once. The chain combines TRBV12-3 or TRBV12-4 with TRBJ2-5; D gene ambiguous. The CDR3 has 11 amino acids. Trimming removed 3 bases from V and 10 bases from J, with 9 bases in between. CDR3 in amino acids: CASSLGHHQYF. In DNA form, the CDR3 reads TGTGCCAGCAGTTTGGGTCACCACCAGTACTTC.

The rearrangement links TRBV4-1 to TRBJ1-3; no firm D call. Trimming left V 0 bases short and J 3 bases short, with 9 bases between. The CDR3 totals 15 residues. The germline V gene encodes CDR1 MGHRA and CDR2 YSYEKL. The CDR3 spells CASSQDQGFGNTIYF. The CDR3 nucleotides read TGCGCCAGCAGCCAAGATCAAGGGTTTGGAAACACCATATATTTT.

The chain is built from TRBV20-1 and TRBJ2-5; TRBD2 might be the D (8 bases). The CDR3 sequence is 13 residues long. V lost 6 bases and J lost 4, with 15 bases in between. CDR1 DFQATT and CDR2 SNEGSKA come from the germline V gene (reference sequence). The CDR3 reads CSAQGGLGETQYF. CDR3 nucleotides: TGCAGTGCCCAGGGGGGACTAGGAGAGACCCAGTACTTC.

This clonotype is a singleton in its sample. The chain uses TRBV29-1 and TRBJ1-5, with D hard to call. This CDR3 is built from 12 residues. Germline V gene lookup returns CDR1 SQVTM and CDR2 ANQGSEA. Trimming pared 4 bases from V and 3 bases from J, leaving 7 bases between. The CDR3, as DNA: TGCAGCGTTGCCGCTCCCAATCAGCCCCAGCATTTT. This encodes CSVAAPNQPQHF.

The CDR3 protein is CASSLGDSYNEQFF. DNA of the CDR3: TGTGCCAGCAGTTTGGGGGACAGCTACAATGAGCAGTTCTTC. V gene TRBV12-3 or TRBV12-4 combines with J gene TRBJ2-1, with TRBD1 identical over 7 bases. The CDR3 contains 14 residues. J gave up 3 bases and V 3 bases, and 2 bases lay outside the gene matches.